Listed below are T cell receptor beta chains from one sample, sequenced in a study of T-cell reconstitution after alpha-beta-depleted transplantation in children. TCRdb re-derived calls from the PCR reads in MiXCR, one entry per CDR3 protein. The data show about 980,000 distinct CDR3 sequences, under 30% seen once. Sample: PBMCs, mostly from graft donor cells, taken 360 days after TCRalphabeta/CD19-depleted stem cell transplant. The receptor set was obtained from a boy under three years old who had a stem cell transplant for SCID, so the T cells may come from the graft donor. The CDR3 runs from the conserved cysteine through the conserved F or W. A D gene is named only where the DNA matches it firmly. A clone size is listed for some rows: how often the clone was seen (once, few, many), or a class if it is expanded.

j_gene: TRBJ2-4
abundance: few
v_gene: TRBV7-2
d_gene: -
CDR3nt: TGTGCCAGCACCCTGGGAGCCAAAAACATTCAGTACTTC
CDR3aa: CASTLGAKNIQYF

j_gene: TRBJ1-1
abundance: -
v_gene: TRBV5-1
d_gene: TRBD1
CDR3nt: TGCGCCAGCAGCGGGGGACAGCCTGAAGCTTTCTTT
CDR3aa: CASSGGQPEAFF

j_gene: TRBJ2-1
abundance: -
v_gene: TRBV7-9
d_gene: -
CDR3nt: TGTGCCAGCAGCTCGGCCAGAGGGGGCTCCTACAATGAGCAGTTCTTC
CDR3aa: CASSSARGGSYNEQFF

j_gene: TRBJ2-1
abundance: few
v_gene: TRBV7-2
d_gene: TRBD1
CDR3nt: TGTGCCAGCAGCTTAGCCCGACAGGGTCCCTACAATGAGCAGTTCTTC
CDR3aa: CASSLARQGPYNEQFF

j_gene: TRBJ1-1
abundance: -
v_gene: TRBV20-1
d_gene: TRBD1
CDR3nt: TGCAGTGCTATGGGACAGTCTAACACTGAAGCTTTCTTT
CDR3aa: CSAMGQSNTEAFF

j_gene: TRBJ2-7
abundance: many
v_gene: TRBV12-3/TRBV12-4
d_gene: TRBD1
CDR3nt: TGTGCCAGCAGTTTAGCGTACAGGGGCTACGAGCAGTACTTC
CDR3aa: CASSLAYRGYEQYF

j_gene: TRBJ2-1
abundance: few
v_gene: TRBV7-9
d_gene: -
CDR3nt: TGTGCCAGCAGCTTTCACCCTCAGGATGAGCAGTTCTTC
CDR3aa: CASSFHPQDEQFF

j_gene: TRBJ2-2
abundance: few
v_gene: TRBV4-2
d_gene: TRBD1
CDR3nt: TGTGCCAGCAGCCAAACCGGGACAGGGTACGGGGAGCTGTTTTTT
CDR3aa: CASSQTGTGYGELFF

j_gene: TRBJ2-1
abundance: many
v_gene: TRBV6-1
d_gene: -
CDR3nt: TGTGCCAGCATATCCCGGGACTTCTCCTACAATGAGCAGTTCTTC
CDR3aa: CASISRDFSYNEQFF

j_gene: TRBJ1-2
abundance: -
v_gene: TRBV27
d_gene: -
CDR3nt: TGTGCCAGCAGTTCGACCAAACAGGGCGGCTACACCTTC
CDR3aa: CASSSTKQGGYTF

j_gene: TRBJ2-3
abundance: -
v_gene: TRBV11-1
d_gene: -
CDR3nt: TGTGCCAGCAGCCCCCAAGTCGGGATTAGCACAGATACGCAGTATTTT
CDR3aa: CASSPQVGISTDTQYF

j_gene: TRBJ2-5
abundance: few
v_gene: TRBV7-9
d_gene: TRBD2
CDR3nt: TGTGCCAGCAGCTTACAAGCAGCGGGGGGTCAAGAGACCCAGTACTTC
CDR3aa: CASSLQAAGGQETQYF

j_gene: TRBJ2-1
abundance: few
v_gene: TRBV2
d_gene: -
CDR3nt: TGTGCCAGCAGTGAAACACGCTTCACAGGGATCTACAATGAGCAGTTCTTC
CDR3aa: CASSETRFTGIYNEQFF

j_gene: TRBJ2-2
abundance: -
v_gene: TRBV20-1
d_gene: TRBD2
CDR3nt: TGCAGTGCTAGAGATTGGGGGGGGAACACCGGGGAGCTGTTTTTT
CDR3aa: CSARDWGGNTGELFF

j_gene: TRBJ2-1
abundance: -
v_gene: TRBV30
d_gene: -
CDR3nt: TGTGCCTGGGCCGGGACTGATACCAGGGAGCAGTTCTTC
CDR3aa: CAWAGTDTREQFF

j_gene: TRBJ2-5
abundance: -
v_gene: TRBV5-1
d_gene: TRBD1
CDR3nt: TGCGCCAGCAGCTTGGGGCCACAGGGGGCAGGGGAGACCCAGTACTTC
CDR3aa: CASSLGPQGAGETQYF

j_gene: TRBJ2-1
abundance: few
v_gene: TRBV20-1
d_gene: TRBD2
CDR3nt: TGCAGTGCTTACGGGGGGGCAAGCAATGAGCAGTTCTTC
CDR3aa: CSAYGGASNEQFF

j_gene: TRBJ2-7
abundance: few
v_gene: TRBV29-1
d_gene: -
CDR3nt: TGCAGCGCCCAAAGAGGAAGGTTCCGGGACGAGCAGTACTTC
CDR3aa: CSAQRGRFRDEQYF

j_gene: TRBJ1-2
abundance: -
v_gene: TRBV30
d_gene: -
CDR3nt: TGTGCCTGGAGCCCGTTTTCCTATGGCTACACCTTC
CDR3aa: CAWSPFSYGYTF

j_gene: TRBJ1-2
abundance: -
v_gene: TRBV7-2
d_gene: -
CDR3nt: TGTGCCAGCAGCTTAGCGAGGATAGGAAACTACACCTTC
CDR3aa: CASSLARIGNYTF